This is a list of T cell receptor beta chains from one sample in a study of radiotherapy plus CTLA-4 blockade in lung cancer. Profiled with immunoSEQ multiplex PCR; TCRdb holds only in-frame clones, not every one. The sample holds approximately 82,000 clones, about four fifths seen once. The input for sequencing was peripheral blood, taken from a patient treated with radiotherapy plus ipilimumab. Receptors were obtained from a human donor with non-small cell lung cancer that progressed on radiotherapy plus ipilimumab. CDR3s include the opening cysteine and the closing phenylalanine or tryptophan. The D gene is left open where the match is weak. For some rows the clone size is stated as once, few or many, or as a class when expanded; others skip it.

CDR3nt	CDR3aa	d_gene	v_gene	j_gene	abundance
TGTGCCAGCAGTTTAAGTGGCCCTAATTCACCCCTCCACTTT	CASSLSGPNSPLHF	.	TRBV28	TRBJ1-6	.
TGTGCCAGCAGCTTAAAGGGCCCAGGCTCGGGGTTCTCCTATAATTCACCCCTCCACTTT	CASSLKGPGSGFSYNSPLHF	.	TRBV7-3	TRBJ1-6	.
TGTGCCAGCAGCCTGGACCGTAATACGCAGTACTTT	CASSLDRNTQYF	.	TRBV7-3	TRBJ2-3	.
TGTGCCAGCAGCCCTAATCCCCCGACAGGGGGGTGGGATGGCTACACCTTC	CASSPNPPTGGWDGYTF	TRBD1	TRBV7-9	TRBJ1-2	.
TGCGCCAGCAGCCAGGGGACTAGCGGGGGACTTACCTACAATGAGCAGTTCTTC	CASSQGTSGGLTYNEQFF	TRBD2	TRBV5-1	TRBJ2-1	once
TGTGCCAGCAGGGGAAGACAGGGGTCACCCTATAATTCACCCCTCCACTTT	CASRGRQGSPYNSPLHF	TRBD1	TRBV27	TRBJ1-6	.
TGCGCCAGCAGCCTCGGGAGTCGGGAGACCCAGTACTTC	CASSLGSRETQYF	.	TRBV5-1	TRBJ2-5	.
TGCGCCAGCAGCCAAGCTGACCGTCATACGCAGTATTTT	CASSQADRHTQYF	.	TRBV4-1	TRBJ2-3	.
TGTGCCAGCAGCTTAGGGTATAACACTGAAGCTTTCTTT	CASSLGYNTEAFF	.	TRBV7-2	TRBJ1-1	medium-sized
TGTGCCAGCAGCTTGGAGGGGGACACAGATACGCAGTATTTT	CASSLEGDTDTQYF	.	TRBV7-9	TRBJ2-3	.
TGTGCCAGTAGTCCCCAGGGTGTGGGGGGTTCACCCCTCCACTTT	CASSPQGVGGSPLHF	.	TRBV19	TRBJ1-6	.
TGTGCCAGCAGCACGTACATGGATCAGCCCCAGCATTTT	CASSTYMDQPQHF	.	TRBV7-2	TRBJ1-5	.
TGCGCCAGCAGTGACCTTAATTCAGGGGGCTTTGGAAACACCATATATTTT	CASSDLNSGGFGNTIYF	TRBD1	TRBV10-1	TRBJ1-3	.
TGCGCCAGCAGCGTATGGACAGGGGTAACCGGGGAGCTGTTTTTT	CASSVWTGVTGELFF	TRBD1	TRBV5-1	TRBJ2-2	.
TGCGCCAGCAGCCAGACACCGACTACTAACTATGGCTACACCTTC	CASSQTPTTNYGYTF	.	TRBV4-3	TRBJ1-2	.
TGCAGCGCTGTGGGTAGCGGGATGGGGAATGAGCAGTTCTTC	CSAVGSGMGNEQFF	TRBD2	TRBV29-1	TRBJ2-1	.
TGCGCCAGCTCAGCGACCTCTGGAAACACCATATATTTT	CASSATSGNTIYF	.	TRBV5-1	TRBJ1-3	.
TGTGCCAGCTCACGGGACAACTCCTACGAGCAGTACTTC	CASSRDNSYEQYF	.	TRBV18	TRBJ2-7	.
TGCGCCAGCAGCTTGACAGGGAGGCCTCAGAATGAGCAGTTCTTC	CASSLTGRPQNEQFF	.	TRBV5-1	TRBJ2-1	.
TGTGCCAGCAGCAAACGACTAGCAACTGAGACCCAGTACTTC	CASSKRLATETQYF	TRBD2	TRBV14	TRBJ2-5	.
TGTGCCAGTCTTCAACCCCACGAGCAGTACTTC	CASLQPHEQYF	.	TRBV9	TRBJ2-7	.
TGTGCCAGCAGCCCAGCGGGTTATCTCAGCTCTGGAAACACCATATATTTT	CASSPAGYLSSGNTIYF	.	TRBV7-9	TRBJ1-3	.
TGCGCCAGCTGTGCTCGTAAATGGTCTAACTATGGCTACACCTTC	CASCARKWSNYGYTF	.	TRBV23-1	TRBJ1-2	.
TGTGCCAGCAGCAGACAGGGTAATGGCTACACCTTC	CASSRQGNGYTF	TRBD1	TRBV28	TRBJ1-2	.
TGTGCCAGCAGCCCCTCCGGGACAATCGACACAGATACGCAGTATTTT	CASSPSGTIDTDTQYF	.	TRBV7-9	TRBJ2-3	.
TGCAGCGTTGACGCCAGAATCGGACAGGGGTCTGGCTACGAGCAGTACTTC	CSVDARIGQGSGYEQYF	TRBD1	TRBV29-1	TRBJ2-7	once
TGTGCCATCACCCCAGGGGGGACAGACCAAGAGACCCAGTACTTC	CAITPGGTDQETQYF	.	TRBV10-3	TRBJ2-5	few
TGTGCCAGCAGCCCGGGACACCCGAACACTGAAGCTTTCTTT	CASSPGHPNTEAFF	.	TRBV6-4	TRBJ1-1	once
TGTGCCAGCACCCTAGCGGGACAGGGCTACAATGAGCAGTTCTTC	CASTLAGQGYNEQFF	.	TRBV6-5	TRBJ2-1	.
TGTGCCAGCAGTCGGCAGGGGCCTGGAAACACCATATATTTT	CASSRQGPGNTIYF	.	TRBV6-5	TRBJ1-3	.
TGTGCCAGCTCACGGGTATCCGGAGCCTACAATGAGCAGTTCTTC	CASSRVSGAYNEQFF	.	TRBV6-4	TRBJ2-1	once
TGTGCCAGCAGTTTTAAGGGGACTCCGTCCAATGAGCAGTTCTTC	CASSFKGTPSNEQFF	.	TRBV27	TRBJ2-1	.
TGTGCCAGCAGCGTAGGGGGAGGGGACAGGGTCTACGAGCAGTACTTC	CASSVGGGDRVYEQYF	TRBD1	TRBV9	TRBJ2-7	few
TGTGCCAGCAGCTTCTTGGAGGAGCAGTTCTTC	CASSFLEEQFF	.	TRBV5-4	TRBJ2-1	.
TGTGCCAGCAGCTCGACAGGGCTGTCAGGCTACACCTTC	CASSSTGLSGYTF	TRBD1	TRBV7-2	TRBJ1-2	.
TGTGCCAGCAGGACCTGGCGGGAAACCTACAATGAGCAGTTCTTC	CASRTWRETYNEQFF	.	TRBV2	TRBJ2-1	.
TGTGCCACCCGAGTTGGACCCCGGGACACTGAAGCTTTCTTT	CATRVGPRDTEAFF	.	TRBV10-3	TRBJ1-1	.
TGTGCCAGCAGCCAAGATAAAACCTCCCCCGTCTATGGCTACACCTTC	CASSQDKTSPVYGYTF	.	TRBV4-2	TRBJ1-2	.
TGCGCCAGCAAAAAAACCGGGACAGGGTGGGACGAGCAGTACTTC	CASKKTGTGWDEQYF	TRBD1	TRBV5-1	TRBJ2-7	few
TGTGCCAGCAGTTCTCTGGGCAGCCGCGCCTATAATTCACCCCTCCACTTT	CASSSLGSRAYNSPLHF	.	TRBV27	TRBJ1-6	few
TGTGCCAGTAGCGGGGACCGCCGCTCCTACGAGCAGTACTTC	CASSGDRRSYEQYF	.	TRBV19	TRBJ2-7	.
TGTGCAAGTCACCAAACTAGTGGTGGGGGACAAGAGACCCAGTACTTC	CASHQTSGGGQETQYF	.	TRBV12-2	TRBJ2-5	.